A selection of T cell receptor beta chains follows, all from one sample in a study of PD-L1 blockade in urothelial cancer. Produced via immunoSEQ multiplex PCR; TCRdb's table is partial and in-frame only. Here the sample spans roughly 56,000 clones, approximately 86% being singletons. Sequenced here: PBMCs, sampled around atezolizumab (anti-PD-L1) treatment. The receptors were sampled from a man in his sixties with urothelial cancer. Each CDR3 is given with its conserved first and last residue. Each record gives: J gene, D gene, clone size, V gene, CDR3 protein, CDR3 DNA. D genes are given only for firm matches. For some rows the clone size is stated as once, few or many, or as a class when expanded; others skip it.

TRBJ1-4 | - | - | TRBV7-3 | CASSPRPGKDEKLFF | TGTGCCAGCAGCCCCCGGCCAGGGAAAGATGAAAAACTGTTTTTT
TRBJ2-1 | TRBD2 | - | TRBV5-6 | CASFTTGTSYEQFF | TGTGCGAGCTTTACTACCGGGACTAGCTATGAGCAGTTCTTC
TRBJ2-5 | TRBD1 | - | TRBV11-1 | CASSSPDRGPLQEETQYF | TGTGCCAGCAGCTCTCCAGACAGGGGGCCCCTGCAAGAAGAGACCCAGTACTTC
TRBJ2-7 | TRBD2 | - | TRBV10-3 | CAISETSGNYEQYF | TGTGCCATCAGTGAGACTAGCGGGAACTACGAGCAGTACTTC
TRBJ1-5 | TRBD1 | - | TRBV2 | CASSGGTENQPQHF | TGTGCCAGCAGTGGCGGGACAGAGAATCAGCCCCAGCATTTT
TRBJ1-4 | - | - | TRBV9 | CASSAHPTGEKLFF | TGTGCCAGCAGCGCCCATCCGACTGGGGAAAAACTGTTTTTT
TRBJ2-5 | - | - | TRBV15 | CATNKGLQETQYF | TGTGCCACCAACAAGGGACTCCAAGAGACCCAGTACTTC
TRBJ2-6 | TRBD1 | - | TRBV6-5 | CASSYGTGAGANVLTF | TGTGCCAGCAGTTACGGGACAGGGGCTGGGGCCAACGTCCTGACTTTC
TRBJ1-6 | - | once | TRBV5-1 | CASSYLDRDNSPLHF | TGCGCCAGCAGTTACCTGGACAGAGATAATTCACCCCTCCACTTT
TRBJ1-2 | - | - | TRBV11-2 | CASSLAQQNYGYTF | TGTGCCAGCAGCTTAGCACAGCAGAACTATGGCTACACCTTC
TRBJ1-5 | TRBD1 | - | TRBV19 | CASSRGQSNNQPQHF | TGTGCCAGTAGTAGGGGACAGTCGAACAATCAGCCCCAGCATTTT
TRBJ1-2 | - | - | TRBV4-1 | CASSRGGAGGYTF | TGCGCCAGCAGCCGGGGCGGGGCCGGTGGCTACACCTTC
TRBJ1-6 | TRBD1 | few | TRBV5-1 | CASSLGTGNSPLHF | TGCGCCAGCAGCTTGGGGACAGGGAATTCACCCCTCCACTTT
TRBJ2-1 | TRBD1 | - | TRBV6-5 | CASSYSDRANEQFF | TGTGCCAGCAGTTACTCCGACAGGGCCAATGAGCAGTTCTTC
TRBJ2-3 | TRBD2 | - | TRBV18 | CASTRLAGSTDTQYF | TGTGCCAGCACTCGACTAGCGGGGAGCACAGATACGCAGTATTTT
TRBJ1-5 | TRBD1 | - | TRBV6-6 | CASSYVGGWGNQPQHF | TGTGCCAGCAGTTACGTAGGGGGCTGGGGCAATCAGCCCCAGCATTTT
TRBJ2-7 | TRBD2 | - | TRBV5-4 | CASSFTAGGYEQYF | TGTGCCAGCAGCTTTACAGCGGGGGGTTACGAGCAGTACTTC
TRBJ2-3 | TRBD2 | once | TRBV5-1 | CASSPRSIAGSDTQYF | TGCGCCAGCAGCCCCCGCTCAATAGCGGGATCAGATACGCAGTATTTT
TRBJ1-6 | TRBD1 | - | TRBV13 | CASSPGQGWNSPLHF | TGTGCCAGCAGCCCTGGACAGGGGTGGAATTCACCCCTCCACTTT
TRBJ1-4 | - | - | TRBV27 | CASRAQGNNEKLFF | TGTGCCAGCAGAGCCCAGGGTAATAATGAAAAACTGTTTTTT
TRBJ2-1 | - | - | TRBV10-1 | CASSDLGGGLDEQFF | TGCGCCAGCAGTGATCTTGGGGGAGGTTTAGATGAGCAGTTCTTC
TRBJ2-1 | - | - | TRBV5-1 | CASSFMRYEQFF | TGCGCCAGCAGCTTCATGAGGTATGAGCAGTTCTTC
TRBJ1-2 | - | - | TRBV2 | CASRKGVDYGYTF | TGTGCCAGCAGAAAGGGGGTGGACTATGGCTACACCTTC
TRBJ2-3 | - | - | TRBV7-3 | CASSFLRTLHGTDTQYF | TGTGCCAGCAGCTTTTTACGGACATTACATGGCACAGATACGCAGTATTTT
TRBJ2-5 | TRBD2 | - | TRBV18 | CASSPPERAGDLETQYF | TGTGCCAGCTCACCCCCCGAGAGGGCGGGAGATCTGGAGACCCAGTACTTC
TRBJ2-7 | - | - | TRBV4-1 | CASSLVGWGASYEQYF | TGCGCCAGCAGCCTTGTTGGTTGGGGCGCTTCCTACGAGCAGTACTTC
TRBJ2-1 | TRBD1 | - | TRBV6-6 | CASRPGTVNEQFF | TGTGCCAGCAGACCCGGGACAGTCAATGAGCAGTTCTTC
TRBJ2-2 | - | - | TRBV5-1 | CASSRDGGPGELFF | TGCGCCAGCAGTAGAGATGGAGGTCCCGGGGAGCTGTTTTTT
TRBJ2-7 | TRBD1 | - | TRBV29-1 | CSAVPGTGGYEQYF | TGCAGCGCGGTGCCCGGGACAGGGGGGTACGAGCAGTACTTC
TRBJ2-5 | TRBD1 | - | TRBV7-9 | CASSPVGRTGVAETQYF | TGTGCCAGCAGCCCAGTGGGTAGGACAGGAGTGGCAGAGACCCAGTACTTC
TRBJ2-1 | - | once | TRBV5-1 | CASSSSGGTEQFF | TGCGCCAGCAGCTCCTCAGGGGGGACTGAGCAGTTCTTC
TRBJ2-2 | TRBD2 | - | TRBV18 | CASSRTGTSGVNTGELFF | TGTGCCAGCTCACGAACCGGGACTAGCGGGGTCAACACCGGGGAGCTGTTTTTT
TRBJ2-3 | - | - | TRBV7-7 | CASSLTGGAQYF | TGTGCTAGCAGCTTAACGGGCGGGGCACAGTATTTT
TRBJ2-2 | TRBD1 | - | TRBV7-9 | CASSATGQPIRRTF | TGTGCCAGCAGCGCCACGGGACAGCCCATCCGACGAACTTTT
TRBJ1-2 | TRBD1 | - | TRBV5-1 | CASSLASGRGDLRGYTF | TGCGCCAGCAGCTTGGCCTCCGGCAGGGGGGATCTCCGTGGCTACACCTTC
TRBJ1-6 | TRBD1 | - | TRBV19 | CASIGTGSRNSPLHF | TGTGCCAGTATTGGGACAGGGTCGCGGAATTCACCCCTCCACTTT
TRBJ2-3 | - | - | TRBV7-6 | CASSPGKPGTDTQYF | TGTGCCAGCAGCCCCGGGAAACCCGGCACAGATACGCAGTATTTT
TRBJ2-3 | TRBD1 | - | TRBV18 | CASSPNTGGGQDTQYF | TGTGCCAGCTCACCCAATACAGGGGGTGGTCAAGATACGCAGTATTTT
TRBJ1-2 | TRBD1 | - | TRBV5-6 | CASSLGLGQGASGYTF | TGTGCCAGCAGCTTGGGCTTAGGACAGGGGGCGAGTGGCTACACCTTC
TRBJ2-7 | TRBD1 | - | TRBV7-7 | CASSLEQGDEQYF | TGTGCTAGCAGCTTGGAACAGGGGGACGAGCAGTACTTC
TRBJ2-5 | TRBD1 | - | TRBV6-5 | CASSTTGGGETQYF | TGTGCCAGCAGTACTACAGGGGGCGGTGAGACCCAGTACTTC
TRBJ2-5 | - | - | TRBV6-6 | CASQRFGETQYF | TGTGCCAGTCAGAGATTCGGGGAGACCCAGTACTTC
TRBJ2-7 | TRBD1 | - | TRBV2 | CASTDGTGTGEQYF | TGTGCCAGCACCGACGGGACAGGGACGGGTGAGCAGTACTTC
TRBJ2-7 | - | - | TRBV5-1 | CASSFRDTAYEQYF | TGCGCCAGCAGCTTCCGGGACACCGCCTACGAGCAGTACTTC
TRBJ1-1 | TRBD1 | once | TRBV5-1 | CASSLADRSEAFF | TGCGCCAGCAGCTTGGCGGACAGGTCTGAAGCTTTCTTT
TRBJ1-1 | - | - | TRBV29-1 | CSVTRQSVNTEAFF | TGCAGCGTGACAAGACAGTCCGTGAACACTGAAGCTTTCTTT
TRBJ1-4 | - | - | TRBV10-3 | CAISEGRGEKLFF | TGTGCCATCAGTGAGGGCAGAGGAGAAAAACTGTTTTTT
TRBJ2-5 | - | - | TRBV7-7 | CASSLGRGQETQYF | TGTGCTAGCAGCTTAGGCCGGGGGCAAGAGACCCAGTACTTC
TRBJ1-1 | - | - | TRBV29-1 | CSHTPGTLNTEAFF | TGCAGCCACACCCCTGGGACTTTGAACACTGAAGCTTTCTTT